The 28 T cell receptor beta chains below were found in one sample sequenced in a study of neurological immune-mediated disorders. As for time point: technical triplicate 2. MiXCR, run by TCRdb on the 5' RACE reads, gives a single entry per CDR3 protein. The table lists more than 30,000 distinct CDR3 sequences, less than 15% of them singletons. The material sequenced was CD4+ T cells from blood. The receptor source for this set is a female donor with HTLV-1-associated myelopathy (HAM/TSP).

This clonotype was seen ten or more times. The CDR3 DNA sequence: TGTGCCAGCAGCGCAACAGGGTTCTACGAGCAGTACTTC. Protein: CASSATGFYEQYF. The V gene is TRBV6-1, the J gene TRBJ2-7; tentatively, D is TRBD1 (6 bases). In germline, CDR1 is MNHNS, CDR2 SASEGT. This CDR3 has 13 amino acids. The V end lost 6 bases, the J end lost 3 bases, and 12 bases lay between the germline ends.

The sample holds many counts of this clonotype. The rearrangement links TRBV18 to TRBJ1-5; 9 bases map to TRBD1. CDR1 and CDR2 from the germline V gene are KGHSH and LQKENI. Losses at the gene ends were 3 bases for V and 7 bases for J; bases not matched to a gene: 4. This CDR3 has 14 residues. The CDR3 DNA is TGTGCCAGCTCACCGGGACAGGGTGACCAGCCCCAGCATTTT. Amino acids: CASSPGQGDQPQHF.

This clonotype was observed at least ten times. The chain carries TRBV25-1 and TRBJ2-2; no firm D call. Trimming left V 0 bases short and J 1 base short, with 9 bases between. Germline lookup yields CDR1 MGHDK and CDR2 SYGVNS. The CDR3 has 16 residues. The chain's CDR3 is CASSEYPLVNTGELFF. CDR3 nucleotide sequence: TGTGCCAGCAGTGAATATCCCCTCGTGAACACCGGGGAGCTGTTTTTT. Using reference TRBV25-1 and TRBJ2-2 for the parts outside the CDR3, the full variable domain is EADIYQTPRYLVIGTGKKITLECSQTMGHDKMYWYQQDPGMELHLIHYSYGVNSTEKGDLSSESTVSRIRTEHFPLTLESARPSHTSQYLCASSEYPLVNTGELFFGEGSRLTVL.

This clonotype is termed medium-sized. The genes are TRBV2 and TRBJ2-3; D gene uncertain. CDR1 SNHLY and CDR2 FYNNEI come from the germline V gene. V lost 4 bases and J 5 bases, leaving 10 bases between the germline ends. CDR3 length equals 13 residues. This chain's CDR3 is CASSVVGIDTQYF. CDR3 nucleotide sequence: TGTGCCAGCAGTGTTGTAGGGATAGATACGCAGTATTTT.

Ten or more counts support this clonotype. This chain uses TRBV20-1 with TRBJ1-5, with D perhaps TRBD1 (6 bases). The CDR3 totals 16 residues. CDR1 DFQATT and CDR2 SNEGSKA come from the germline V gene (reference sequence). Trimming took off 2 bases at V and 6 bases at J, with 20 bases between the two ends. The CDR3 nucleotides are TGCAGTGCTAGACGGGTACAGGGTTATGGGAGTCAGCCCCAGCATTTT. It specifies CSARRVQGYGSQPQHF.

This clonotype has at least ten counts. This sequence joins TRBV6-4 and TRBJ2-7; D is possibly TRBD2 (6 bases). The CDR3 is 14 amino acids. The germline CDR1 and CDR2 sequences are MRHNA and SNTAGT. Trimming took 2 bases from V and 2 from J, leaving 10 bases between them. The CDR3 DNA is TGTGCCAGCAGTGACGTGCGGACTACCTACGAGCAGTACTTC. This translates into CASSDVRTTYEQYF.

Many counts were recorded for this clonotype. The V and J genes are TRBV20-1 and TRBJ2-4, with D possibly TRBD2 on 6 matching bases. CDR3 size: 13 residues. V shed 1 base and J shed 8 bases, with 12 bases lying between them. Germline V gene sequence: CDR1 DFQATT, CDR2 SNEGSKA (reference sequence). The CDR3 bases are TGCAGTGCTAGAGCAGGGACTGGGGACATTCAGTACTTC. This gives the protein CSARAGTGDIQYF.

In the case of this clonotype: The limits of the CDR3 on the DNA are not certain, so only TCRdb's listed CDR3 is given. The rearrangement links TRBV7-2 to TRBJ2-3; TRBD1, the D gene given by the table, was not confirmed from the DNA. From germline, CDR1 is SGHTA and CDR2 FQGNSA. The CDR3 is made up of 20 amino acids, end residues included. Here the CDR3 reads CASSFYICSADEGGADTQYF.

Many counts were recorded for this clonotype. The genes are TRBV18 and TRBJ1-2; 9 nucleotides match TRBD1. Per germline, CDR1 KGHSH and CDR2 LQKENI. This CDR3 is 16 amino acids long. After removal of 3 bases from V and 13 bases from J, the junction contained 18 bases not matched to a gene. This CDR3 is CASSPELQGQGAILTF. The CDR3 bases are TGTGCCAGCTCACCTGAGTTGCAGGGACAGGGAGCAATTCTCACCTTC.

This clonotype was seen ten or more times. The genes are TRBV12-3 or TRBV12-4 and TRBJ1-1; D perhaps matches TRBD1 (5 bases). Trimming stripped 3 bases from V and 8 bases from J, with 13 bases between. This CDR3 has 13 residues. The CDR3 DNA reads TGTGCCAGCAGTTTGGGGCGGGAAAGCGAAGCTTTCTTT. It encodes CASSLGRESEAFF.

This clonotype is medium-sized. This sequence joins TRBV5-1 and TRBJ2-3, with TRBD2 matching 11 bases. Germline-derived CDR1 and CDR2 are SGHRS and YFSETQ. The length of the CDR3 is 16 residues. Trimming at V came to 2 bases and at J to 5 bases, leaving 7 bases not matched to a gene. CDR3 protein: CASSFGTSGWGDTQYF. The CDR3 nucleotides are TGCGCCAGCAGCTTCGGGACTAGCGGATGGGGAGATACGCAGTATTTT. The variable domain in full, completed from reference TRBV5-1 and TRBJ2-3, reads KAGVTQTPRYLIKTRGQQVTLSCSPISGHRSVSWYQQTPGQGLQFLFEYFSETQRNKGNFPGRFSGRQFSNSRSEMNVSTLELGDSALYLCASSFGTSGWGDTQYFGPGTRLTVL.

This clonotype was found many times. The chain joins TRBV28 to TRBJ2-3; tentative D call: TRBD1 (5 bases). V was cut by 7 bases and J by 2 bases, with 16 bases left in between. There are 15 residues in the CDR3. Germline lookup yields CDR1 MDHEN and CDR2 SYDVKM. The CDR3 sequence is CASTLADTTTDTQYF. The CDR3 DNA reads TGTGCCAGCACCCTCGCGGACACCACCACAGATACGCAGTATTTT.

The chain links TRBV20-1 to TRBJ2-5; D assignment may be TRBD1 or TRBD2 (6 bases each). V dropped 1 base and J dropped 8 bases, with 20 bases sitting between them. Germline V CDR1 and CDR2: DFQATT, SNEGSKA (reference sequence). The CDR3 totals 15 residues. This chain's CDR3 is CSARGTIGNRDTQYF. CDR3 DNA: TGCAGTGCTAGAGGGACTATCGGTAACAGGGATACCCAGTACTTC.

The genes are TRBV11-2 and TRBJ2-7; TRBD2 agrees at 12 bases. The J segment lost 6 bases and the V segment lost 5 bases, leaving 8 bases of the junction unmatched. Germline V gene data show CDR1 as SGHAT and CDR2 as FQNNGV. The CDR3 length is 15 residues. CDR3 nucleotides: TGTGCCAGCAGCGCATCTAGCGGGGGGGCCACCGAGCAGTACTTC. Translated: CASSASSGGATEQYF.

This clonotype was found many times. The chain joins TRBV29-1 to TRBJ1-3; D is undetermined. In germline, CDR1 is SQVTM, CDR2 ANQGSEA. V was shortened by 1 base and J by 8 bases, with 9 bases between the two germline ends. The CDR3 is 12 amino acids. DNA of the CDR3: TGCAGCGTTGAAGGAGAAGGAGACACCATATATTTT. Translated, it gives CSVEGEGDTIYF.

The genes are TRBV6-5 and TRBJ2-1; TRBD2 aligns across 8 bases. The CDR3 runs 16 residues. Germline CDR1 is MNHEY and CDR2 is SVGAGI. V shed 5 bases, J shed 10 bases, and the junction held 16 bases outside the gene matches. The CDR3 loop is CASSKSWTSKRGEQFF. CDR3 DNA: TGTGCCAGCAGTAAATCCTGGACTAGCAAAAGGGGGGAGCAGTTCTTC.

In this sample, this clonotype turned up once. The rearrangement uses TRBV29-1 and TRBJ1-1; 8 bases match TRBD1. J gave up 2 bases and V 5 bases, and 7 bases lay outside the gene matches. The CDR3 is 14 residues long. The germline gives CDR1 SQVTM, CDR2 ANQGSEA. CDR3 amino acids: CSVSGGDENTEAFF. The CDR3 region has the DNA TGCAGCGTTTCAGGGGGCGACGAAAACACTGAAGCTTTCTTT.

At least ten counts were recorded for this clonotype. The chain recombines TRBV20-1 with TRBJ1-1, with no clear D. The germline V gene encodes CDR1 DFQATT and CDR2 SNEGSKA (reference sequence). V was pared by 7 bases and J by 1 base, with 7 bases between. This CDR3 contains 11 residues. The CDR3 reads CSVRGNTEAFF. In DNA form, the CDR3 reads TGCAGTGTTCGGGGGAACACTGAAGCTTTCTTT.

Many counts were recorded for this clonotype. The chain is built from TRBV2 and TRBJ1-1; TRBD1 matches 10 bases. V dropped 5 bases and J dropped 5; count of bases not matched to a gene: 8. Germline V lookup: CDR1 SNHLY, CDR2 FYNNEI. The CDR3 covers 15 residues. Here the CDR3 DNA reads TGTGCCAGCAGTCCGGACAGGGGGATAGGAACTGAAGCTTTCTTT. This gives the protein CASSPDRGIGTEAFF.

In its sample, this clonotype was seen many times. This chain links TRBV7-2 with TRBJ2-3; D is possibly TRBD2 (6 bases). Looked up from germline, CDR1 is SGHTA and CDR2 is FQGNSA. The CDR3 is 16 amino acids. Between the trimmed V and J ends, which lost 5 bases and 2 bases, there was a span of 17 bases. CDR3 sequence: CASSHQGGRYTDTQYF. For the CDR3, the DNA is TGTGCCAGCAGCCATCAGGGAGGCAGATACACAGATACGCAGTATTTT.

This clonotype was detected many times. This chain links TRBV5-4 with TRBJ2-6; D is uncertain. This CDR3 has 16 amino acids. Germline V gives CDR1 SGHNT, CDR2 YYREEE (reference sequence). Trimming took 0 bases from V and 0 from J, leaving 7 bases between them. The DNA for the CDR3 is TGTGCCAGCAGCTTGGCCTTGGACTCTGGGGCCAACGTCCTGACTTTC. It is translated as CASSLALDSGANVLTF.

In the case of this clonotype: This may stem from a read error, because a much larger clone lies one nucleotide away. The rearrangement joins TRBV12-3 or TRBV12-4 to TRBJ2-1; 7 nucleotides agree with TRBD2. The CDR3 length is 15 residues. The CDR3, as DNA: TGTGACAGCAGTTGGGAGGGAATAGTGTGGCAGGAGCAGTTCTTC. Its protein product is CDSSWEGIVWQEQFF.

The sample holds many counts of this clonotype. This chain connects TRBV5-1 to TRBJ2-7; D may be TRBD1 (6 bases). CDR3 size: 14 residues. Germline-derived CDR1 and CDR2 are SGHRS and YFSETQ. V was cut by 0 bases and J by 5 bases, with 12 bases left in between. This CDR3 is CASSLEQGWDEQYF. The CDR3 DNA reads as TGCGCCAGCAGCTTGGAACAGGGCTGGGACGAGCAGTACTTC.

This clonotype was counted many times. The V and J genes are TRBV7-2 and TRBJ2-2; the match to TRBD2 covers 9 bases. The junction had 10 bases not matched to a gene; V was cut back by 5 bases and J by 6 bases. Germline-derived CDR1 and CDR2 are SGHTA and FQGNSA. This CDR3 comprises 16 residues. DNA for the CDR3: TGTGCCAGCAGCCGTGCTGGCGGGGGGGCCCCCGGGGAGCTGTTTTTT. It codes for CASSRAGGGAPGELFF.

In its sample, this clonotype ranks as medium-sized (0.01 to 0.1%). The chain uses TRBV4-1 and TRBJ2-6; TRBD1 might be the D (6 bases). CDR1 is MGHRA, CDR2 YSYEKL, per germline. Trimming removed 1 base from V and 4 bases from J, with 14 bases in between. This CDR3 spans 17 amino acids. The CDR3 sequence is CASSQGQGLGGANVLTF. CDR3 bases: TGCGCCAGCAGCCAAGGGCAGGGGCTAGGGGGGGCCAACGTCCTGACTTTC.

This clonotype has ten or more counts. The chain employs TRBV5-1 and TRBJ1-2; 7 nucleotides line up with TRBD1. This CDR3 is 15 amino acids long. After removal of 4 bases from V and 3 bases from J, the junction contained 9 bases not matched to a gene. Germline assignment: CDR1 SGHRS and CDR2 YFSETQ. This CDR3 reads CASSPGQALDYGYTF. The DNA for the CDR3 is TGCGCCAGCAGCCCAGGACAGGCCTTGGACTATGGCTACACCTTC.

In this sample, this clonotype turned up many times. The rearrangement joins TRBV7-9 to TRBJ2-3; D not resolved. This CDR3 contains 13 residues. V lost 2 bases to trimming and J lost 4 bases, with 7 bases between them. Germline-derived CDR1 and CDR2 are SEHNR and FQNEAQ (reference sequence). The CDR3 DNA follows: TGTGCCAGCAGCTTATGGGTTGCAGATACGCAGTATTTT. This encodes CASSLWVADTQYF.

This clonotype was counted many times. The chain carries TRBV2 and TRBJ1-5; D not certain. The germline V gene encodes CDR1 SNHLY and CDR2 FYNNEI. The CDR3 contains 17 residues. V was shortened by 2 bases and J by 0 bases, with 14 bases between the two germline ends. In DNA form, the CDR3 reads TGTGCCAGCAGTGAACGGCAGGCGATTTATAGCAATCAGCCCCAGCATTTT. It encodes CASSERQAIYSNQPQHF.